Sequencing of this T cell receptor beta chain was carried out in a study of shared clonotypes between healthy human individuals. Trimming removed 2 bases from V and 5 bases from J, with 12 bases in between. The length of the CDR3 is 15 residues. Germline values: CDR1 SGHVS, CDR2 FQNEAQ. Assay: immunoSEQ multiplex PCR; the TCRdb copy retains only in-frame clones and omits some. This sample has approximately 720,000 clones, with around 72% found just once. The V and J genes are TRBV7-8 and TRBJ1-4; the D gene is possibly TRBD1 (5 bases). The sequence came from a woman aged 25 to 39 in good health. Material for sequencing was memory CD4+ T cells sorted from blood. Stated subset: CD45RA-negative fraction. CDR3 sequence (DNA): TGTGCCAGCAGCTTAATGGGGGACCAAAATGAAAAACTGTTTTTT. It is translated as CASSLMGDQNEKLFF.